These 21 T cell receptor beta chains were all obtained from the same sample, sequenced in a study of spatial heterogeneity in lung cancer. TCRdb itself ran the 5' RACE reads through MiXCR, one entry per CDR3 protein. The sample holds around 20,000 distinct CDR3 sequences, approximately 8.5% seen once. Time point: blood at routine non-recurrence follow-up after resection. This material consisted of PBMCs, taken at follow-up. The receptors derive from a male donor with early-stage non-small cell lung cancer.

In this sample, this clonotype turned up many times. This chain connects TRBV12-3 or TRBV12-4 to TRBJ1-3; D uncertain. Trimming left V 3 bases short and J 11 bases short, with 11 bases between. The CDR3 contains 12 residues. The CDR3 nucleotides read TGTGCCAGCAGTTTCGGCAGCTACGCCATATATTTT. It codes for CASSFGSYAIYF.

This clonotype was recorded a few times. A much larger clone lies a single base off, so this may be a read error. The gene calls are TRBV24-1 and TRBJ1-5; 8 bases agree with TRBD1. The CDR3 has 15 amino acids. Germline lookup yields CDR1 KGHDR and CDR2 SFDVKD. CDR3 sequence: CATGDPTGDWQPQHF. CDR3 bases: TGTGCCACCGGTGACCCGACAGGGGATTGGCAGCCCCAGCATTTT.

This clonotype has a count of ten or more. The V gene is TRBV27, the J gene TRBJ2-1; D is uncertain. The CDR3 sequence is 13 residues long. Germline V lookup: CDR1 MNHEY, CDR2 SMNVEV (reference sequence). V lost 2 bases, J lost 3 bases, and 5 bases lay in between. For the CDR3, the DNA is TGTGCCAGCAGTTTAGGGCACTACAATGAGCAGTTCTTC. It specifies CASSLGHYNEQFF.

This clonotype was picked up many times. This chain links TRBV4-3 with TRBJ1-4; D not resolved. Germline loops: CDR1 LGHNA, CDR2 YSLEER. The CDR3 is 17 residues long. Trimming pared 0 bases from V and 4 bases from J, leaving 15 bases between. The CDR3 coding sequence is TGCGCCAGCAGCCAAGATTCCTTCACACCTAATAATGAAAAACTGTTTTTT. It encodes CASSQDSFTPNNEKLFF.

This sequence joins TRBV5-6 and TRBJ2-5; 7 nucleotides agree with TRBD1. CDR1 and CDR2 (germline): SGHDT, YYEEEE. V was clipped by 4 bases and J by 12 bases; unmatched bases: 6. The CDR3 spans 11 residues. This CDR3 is CASSLNGQEYF. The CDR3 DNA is TGTGCCAGCAGCCTAAACGGACAGGAGTACTTC.

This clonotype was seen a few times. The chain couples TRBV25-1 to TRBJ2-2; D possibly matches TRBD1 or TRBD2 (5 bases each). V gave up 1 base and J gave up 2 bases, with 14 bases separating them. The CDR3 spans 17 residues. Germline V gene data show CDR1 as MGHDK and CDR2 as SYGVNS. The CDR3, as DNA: TGTGCCAGCAGTGAATTGGGACCGGACGCCAACACCGGGGAGCTGTTTTTT. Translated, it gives CASSELGPDANTGELFF.

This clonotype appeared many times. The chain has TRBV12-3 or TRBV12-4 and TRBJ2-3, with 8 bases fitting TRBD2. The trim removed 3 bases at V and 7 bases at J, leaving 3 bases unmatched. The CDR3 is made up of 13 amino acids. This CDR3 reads CASSFWTSHTQYF. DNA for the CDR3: TGTGCCAGCAGTTTCTGGACTAGCCATACGCAGTATTTT.

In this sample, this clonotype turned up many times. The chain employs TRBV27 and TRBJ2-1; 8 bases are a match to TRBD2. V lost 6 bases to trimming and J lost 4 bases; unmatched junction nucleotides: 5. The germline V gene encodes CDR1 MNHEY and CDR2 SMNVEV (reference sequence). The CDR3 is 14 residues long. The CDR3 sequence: CASRSTSEYNEQFF. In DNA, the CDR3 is TGTGCCAGCAGATCGACTAGCGAGTACAATGAGCAGTTCTTC.

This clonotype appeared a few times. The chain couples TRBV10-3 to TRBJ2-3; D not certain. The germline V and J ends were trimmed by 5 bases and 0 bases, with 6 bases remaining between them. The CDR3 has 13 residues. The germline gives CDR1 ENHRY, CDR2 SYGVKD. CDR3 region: CAISQPSTDTQYF. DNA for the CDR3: TGTGCCATCAGTCAGCCGAGCACAGATACGCAGTATTTT.

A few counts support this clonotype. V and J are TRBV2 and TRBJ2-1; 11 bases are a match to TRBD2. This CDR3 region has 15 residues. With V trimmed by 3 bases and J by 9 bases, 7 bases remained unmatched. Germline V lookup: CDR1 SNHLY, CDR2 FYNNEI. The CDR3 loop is CASSEIAGGRPEQFF. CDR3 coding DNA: TGTGCCAGCAGTGAGATAGCGGGAGGGCGGCCTGAGCAGTTCTTC.

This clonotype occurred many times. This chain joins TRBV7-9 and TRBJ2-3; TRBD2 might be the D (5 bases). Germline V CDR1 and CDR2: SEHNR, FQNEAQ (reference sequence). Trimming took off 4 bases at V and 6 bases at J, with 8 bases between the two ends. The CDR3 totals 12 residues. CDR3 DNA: TGTGCCAGCAGCTACGGGGAGGATACGCAGTATTTT. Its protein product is CASSYGEDTQYF.

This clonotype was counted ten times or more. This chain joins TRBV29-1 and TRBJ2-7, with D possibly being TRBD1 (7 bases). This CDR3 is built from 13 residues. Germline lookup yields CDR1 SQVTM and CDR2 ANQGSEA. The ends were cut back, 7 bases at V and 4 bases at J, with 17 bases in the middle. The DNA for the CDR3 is TGCAGCGCCCTTCCAGGGGGGAGATACGAGCAGTACTTC. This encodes CSALPGGRYEQYF.

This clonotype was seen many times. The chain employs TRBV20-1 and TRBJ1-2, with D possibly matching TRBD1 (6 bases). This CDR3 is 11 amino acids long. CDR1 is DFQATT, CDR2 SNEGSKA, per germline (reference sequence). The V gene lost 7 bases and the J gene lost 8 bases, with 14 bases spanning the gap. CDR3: CSVGDRLGYTF. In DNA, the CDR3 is TGCAGTGTCGGAGACAGGCTGGGCTACACCTTC.

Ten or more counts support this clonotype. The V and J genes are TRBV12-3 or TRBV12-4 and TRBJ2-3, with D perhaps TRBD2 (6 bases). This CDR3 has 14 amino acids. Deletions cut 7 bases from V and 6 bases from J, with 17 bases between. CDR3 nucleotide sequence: TGTGCCAGCACCCTCTGGACTAAGTGGGATACGCAGTATTTT. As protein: CASTLWTKWDTQYF.

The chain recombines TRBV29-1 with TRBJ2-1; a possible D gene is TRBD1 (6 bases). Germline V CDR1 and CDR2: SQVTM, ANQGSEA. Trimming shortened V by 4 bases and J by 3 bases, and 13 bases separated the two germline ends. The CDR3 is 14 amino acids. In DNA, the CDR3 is TGCAGCGTTGTTGCCAGGGGCGACTACAATGAGCAGTTCTTC. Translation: CSVVARGDYNEQFF.

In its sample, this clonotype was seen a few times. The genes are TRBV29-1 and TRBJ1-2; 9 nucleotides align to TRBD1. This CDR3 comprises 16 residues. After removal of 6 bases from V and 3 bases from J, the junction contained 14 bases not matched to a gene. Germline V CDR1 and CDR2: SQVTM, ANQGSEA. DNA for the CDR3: TGCAGCGTGTGGGGACAGGGTCCCAATTTGGACTATGGCTACACCTTC. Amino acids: CSVWGQGPNLDYGYTF. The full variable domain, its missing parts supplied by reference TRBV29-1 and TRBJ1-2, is SAVISQKPSRDICQRGTSLTIQCQVDSQVTMMFWYRQQPGQSLTLIATANQGSEATYESGFVIDKFPISRPNLTFSTLTVSNMSPEDSSIYLCSVWGQGPNLDYGYTFGSGTRLTVV.

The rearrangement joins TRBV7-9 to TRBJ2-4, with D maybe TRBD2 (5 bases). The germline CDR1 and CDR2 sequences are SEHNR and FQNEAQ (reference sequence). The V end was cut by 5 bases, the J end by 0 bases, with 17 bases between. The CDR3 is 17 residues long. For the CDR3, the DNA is TGTGCCAGCAGCCCTCCCCCGGGGAAGTTAGCCAAAAACATTCAGTACTTC. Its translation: CASSPPPGKLAKNIQYF.

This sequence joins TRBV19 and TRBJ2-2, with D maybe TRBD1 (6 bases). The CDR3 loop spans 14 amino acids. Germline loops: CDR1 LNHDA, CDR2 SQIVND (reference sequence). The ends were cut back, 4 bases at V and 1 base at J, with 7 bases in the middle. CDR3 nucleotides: TGTGCCAGTAGTAACAGGGAGAACACCGGGGAGCTGTTTTTT. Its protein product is CASSNRENTGELFF.

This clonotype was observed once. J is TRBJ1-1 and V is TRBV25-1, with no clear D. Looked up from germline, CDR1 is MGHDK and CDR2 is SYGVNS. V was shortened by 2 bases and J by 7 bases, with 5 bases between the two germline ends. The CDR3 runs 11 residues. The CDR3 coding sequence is TGTGCCAGCAGTGAAGGCAGTGAAGCTTTCTTT. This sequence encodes CASSEGSEAFF.

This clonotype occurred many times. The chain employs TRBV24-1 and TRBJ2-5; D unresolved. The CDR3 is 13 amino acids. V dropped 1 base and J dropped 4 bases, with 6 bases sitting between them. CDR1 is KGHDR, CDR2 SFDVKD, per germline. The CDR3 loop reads CATSDFQRETQYF. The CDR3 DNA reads TGTGCCACCAGTGATTTCCAGCGAGAGACCCAGTACTTC.

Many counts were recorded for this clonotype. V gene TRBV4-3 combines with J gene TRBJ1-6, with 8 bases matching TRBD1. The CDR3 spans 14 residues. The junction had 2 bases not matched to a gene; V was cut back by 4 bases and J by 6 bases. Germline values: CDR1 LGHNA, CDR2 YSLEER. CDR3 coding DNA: TGCGCCAGCAGCCGCGACAGGGGTAATTCACCCCTCCACTTT. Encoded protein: CASSRDRGNSPLHF.